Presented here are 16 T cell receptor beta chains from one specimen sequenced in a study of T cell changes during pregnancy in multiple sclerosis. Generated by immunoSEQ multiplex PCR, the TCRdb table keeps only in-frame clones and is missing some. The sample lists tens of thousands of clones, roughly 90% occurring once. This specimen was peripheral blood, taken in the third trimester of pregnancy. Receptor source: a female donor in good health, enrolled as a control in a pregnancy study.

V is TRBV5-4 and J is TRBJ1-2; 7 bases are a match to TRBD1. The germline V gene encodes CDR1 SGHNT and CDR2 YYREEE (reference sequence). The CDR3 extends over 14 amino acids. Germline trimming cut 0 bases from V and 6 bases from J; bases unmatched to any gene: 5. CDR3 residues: CASSLAGTANGYTF. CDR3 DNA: TGTGCCAGCAGCTTGGCCGGGACAGCGAATGGCTACACCTTC. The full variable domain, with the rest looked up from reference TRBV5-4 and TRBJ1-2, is ETGVTQSPTHLIKTRGQQVTLRCSSQSGHNTVSWYQQALGQGPQFIFQYYREEENGRGNFPPRFSGLQFPNYSSELNVNALELDDSALYLCASSLAGTANGYTFGSGTRLTVV.

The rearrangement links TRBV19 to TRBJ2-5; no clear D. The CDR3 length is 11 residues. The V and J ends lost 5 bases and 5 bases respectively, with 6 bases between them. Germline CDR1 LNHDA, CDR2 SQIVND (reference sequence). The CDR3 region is CASSLGETQYF. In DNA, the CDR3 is TGTGCCAGTAGTCTCGGGGAGACCCAGTACTTC. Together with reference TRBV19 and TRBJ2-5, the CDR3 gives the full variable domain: DGGITQSPKYLFRKEGQNVTLSCEQNLNHDAMYWYRQDPGQGLRLIYYSQIVNDFQKGDIAEGYSVSREKKESFPLTVTSAQKNPTAFYLCASSLGETQYFGPGTRLLVL.

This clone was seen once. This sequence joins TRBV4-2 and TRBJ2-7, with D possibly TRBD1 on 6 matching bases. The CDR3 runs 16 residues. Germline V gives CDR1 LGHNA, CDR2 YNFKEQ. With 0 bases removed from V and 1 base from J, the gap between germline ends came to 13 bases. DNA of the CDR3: TGTGCCAGCAGCCAAGATGCAGGGGATAAATCCTACGAGCAGTACTTC. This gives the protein CASSQDAGDKSYEQYF.

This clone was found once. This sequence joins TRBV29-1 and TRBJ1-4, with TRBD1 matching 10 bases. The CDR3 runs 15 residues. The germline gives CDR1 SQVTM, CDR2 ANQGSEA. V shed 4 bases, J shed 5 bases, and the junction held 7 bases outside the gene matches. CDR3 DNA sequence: TGCAGCGTTGCAATACAGGACAGGGGGAATGAAAAACTGTTTTTT. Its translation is CSVAIQDRGNEKLFF.

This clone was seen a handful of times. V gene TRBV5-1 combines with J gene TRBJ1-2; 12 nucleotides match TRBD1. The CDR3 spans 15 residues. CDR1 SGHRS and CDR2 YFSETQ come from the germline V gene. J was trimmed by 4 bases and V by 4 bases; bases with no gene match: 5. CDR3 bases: TGCGCCAGCAGCCCTGGGACAGGGGGCCCCTATGGCTACACCTTC. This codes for CASSPGTGGPYGYTF.

The CDR3 DNA is TGTGCCAGCAGCTCGTCAGGCAGATCGAACACTGAAGCTTTCTTT. It codes for CASSSSGRSNTEAFF. The chain joins TRBV7-3 to TRBJ1-1; D gene ambiguous. This CDR3 has 15 residues. CDR1 is SGHTA and CDR2 is FQGTGA in the germline V gene. V lost 4 bases to trimming and J lost 1 base, with 13 bases between them.

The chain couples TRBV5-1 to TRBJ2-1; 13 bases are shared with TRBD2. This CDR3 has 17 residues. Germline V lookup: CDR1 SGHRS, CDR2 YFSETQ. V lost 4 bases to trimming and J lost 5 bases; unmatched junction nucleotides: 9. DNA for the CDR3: TGCGCCAGCAGCCGTGGGACCGGGACTAGCGGGGACAATGAGCAGTTCTTC. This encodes CASSRGTGTSGDNEQFF.

CDR3 nucleotide sequence: TGTGCCAGCAGTACAGCCGGGATCCCCGGGGAGCTGTTTTTT. Translating gives CASSTAGIPGELFF. The V gene is TRBV6-5, the J gene TRBJ2-2, with D perhaps matching TRBD2 (5 bases). V shed 5 bases and J shed 6 bases, with 13 bases lying between them. The CDR3 is 14 amino acids. Germline V gene sequence: CDR1 MNHEY, CDR2 SVGAGI.

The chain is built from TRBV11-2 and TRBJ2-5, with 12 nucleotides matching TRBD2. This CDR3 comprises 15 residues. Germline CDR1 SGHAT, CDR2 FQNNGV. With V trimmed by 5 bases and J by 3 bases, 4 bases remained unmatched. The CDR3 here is CASSPRTSGEETQYF. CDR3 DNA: TGTGCCAGCAGCCCCAGGACTAGCGGGGAAGAGACCCAGTACTTC.

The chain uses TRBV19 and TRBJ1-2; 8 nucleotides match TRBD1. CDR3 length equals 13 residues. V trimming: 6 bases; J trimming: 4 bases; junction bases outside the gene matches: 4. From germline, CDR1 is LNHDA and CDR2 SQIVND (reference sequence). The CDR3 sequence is CASRLTGVYGYTF. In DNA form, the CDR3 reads TGTGCCAGTAGACTGACAGGGGTCTATGGCTACACCTTC.

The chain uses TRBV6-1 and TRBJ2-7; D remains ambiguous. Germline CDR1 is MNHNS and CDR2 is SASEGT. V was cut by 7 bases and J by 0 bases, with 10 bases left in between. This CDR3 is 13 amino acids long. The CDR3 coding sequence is TGTGCCAGCAATCCACCGAGCTCCTACGAGCAGTACTTC. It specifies CASNPPSSYEQYF.

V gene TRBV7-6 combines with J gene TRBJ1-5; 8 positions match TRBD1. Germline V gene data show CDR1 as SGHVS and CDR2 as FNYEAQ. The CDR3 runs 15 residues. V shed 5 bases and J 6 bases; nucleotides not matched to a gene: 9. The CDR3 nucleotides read TGTGCCAGCAGCATTGGGACAGGAGAGGGTCAGCCCCAGCATTTT. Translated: CASSIGTGEGQPQHF.

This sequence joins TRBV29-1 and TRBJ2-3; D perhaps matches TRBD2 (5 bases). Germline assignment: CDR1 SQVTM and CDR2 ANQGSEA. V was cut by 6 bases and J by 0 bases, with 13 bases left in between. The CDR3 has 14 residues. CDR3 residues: CSVPGWTSTDTQYF. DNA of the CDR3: TGCAGCGTACCTGGATGGACTAGCACAGATACGCAGTATTTT.

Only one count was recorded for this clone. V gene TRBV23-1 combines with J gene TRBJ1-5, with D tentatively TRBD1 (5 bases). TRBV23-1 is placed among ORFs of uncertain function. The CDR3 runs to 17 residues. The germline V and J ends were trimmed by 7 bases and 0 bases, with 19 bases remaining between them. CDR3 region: CASMEGCQGDSNQPQHF. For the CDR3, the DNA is TGCGCCAGCATGGAGGGCTGTCAGGGAGATAGCAATCAGCCCCAGCATTTT.

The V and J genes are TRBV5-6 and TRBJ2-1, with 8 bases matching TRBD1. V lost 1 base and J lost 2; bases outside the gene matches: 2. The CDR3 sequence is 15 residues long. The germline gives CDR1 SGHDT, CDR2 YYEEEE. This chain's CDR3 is CASSLRQGTYNEQFF. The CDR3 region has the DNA TGTGCCAGCAGCTTGCGACAGGGGACCTACAATGAGCAGTTCTTC.

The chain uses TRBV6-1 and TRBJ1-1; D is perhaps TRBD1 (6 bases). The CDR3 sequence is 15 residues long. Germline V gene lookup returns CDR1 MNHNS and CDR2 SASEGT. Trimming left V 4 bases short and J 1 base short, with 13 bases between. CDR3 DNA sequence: TGTGCCAGCAGTGGTGCAGGGGCGAAGAACACTGAAGCTTTCTTT. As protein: CASSGAGAKNTEAFF.